This T cell receptor beta chain stems from a study of blood T cell repertoires in COVID-19. At the level of the study: COVID-19 samples collected from the United States, Italy and Spain covered acute and convalescent phases. Nucleic acid was either cDNA or gDNA, and it came from T cells, B-cell-depleted T cells, or PBMCs.

In the original processing: Amplification of reference gene primers provided the estimated nucleated cell counts. Data came from immunoSEQ multiplex PCR; TCRdb stores just in-frame clones and leaves some out. V and J calls and clone size are given by that table; D and trimming were obtained from the DNA. The data hold about 60,000 clones, with 75% to 95% observed a single time. The germline CDR1 and CDR2 sequences are SGHDT and YYEEEE. The CDR3 loop spans 18 amino acids. Trimming pared 4 bases from V and 0 bases from J, leaving 20 bases between. The clonotype originates from a man aged 55 to 70 with acute or convalescent COVID-19. The source material was peripheral blood. The rearrangement joins TRBV5-6 to TRBJ1-3, with D hard to call. This CDR3 reads CASSRFLAHLNSGNTIYF. Here the CDR3 DNA reads TGTGCCAGCAGCCGTTTTTTGGCCCACCTCAACTCTGGAAACACCATATATTTT.